The 3 T cell receptor beta chains reported below all come from one sample, sequenced in a study of T-cell reconstitution after alpha-beta-depleted transplantation in children. Unique molecular identifiers tagged the TCRbeta library. TCRdb reanalysed the PCR reads using MiXCR and keeps one entry per CDR3 protein. This sample yields about 490,000 distinct CDR3 sequences, of which roughly a tenth are seen a single time; around 2% belongs to the top ten. The sequenced sample was PBMCs, obtained before TCRalphabeta/CD19-depleted stem cell transplant. The receptors come from a child aged 2-15 years with inherited bone marrow failure, due to receive a stem cell transplant.

This clonotype was counted many times. The gene calls are TRBV28 and TRBJ2-2, with 10 bases matching TRBD2. The ends lost 10 bases at V and 4 bases at J; junction bases unmatched: 9. Per the germline V gene, CDR1 is MDHEN and CDR2 is SYDVKM. This CDR3 contains 15 residues. CDR3 DNA sequence: TGTGCCACGGCGTTATTAGCGGGAGGCACCGGGGAGCTGTTTTTT. Its protein is CATALLAGGTGELFF.

The genes are TRBV5-1 and TRBJ1-4; TRBD1 aligns across 7 bases. The CDR3 contains 14 residues. Germline V gives CDR1 SGHRS, CDR2 YFSETQ. V lost 0 bases and J lost 8; bases outside the gene matches: 4. DNA of the CDR3: TGCGCCAGCAGCTTGGGAGGGGGCTCCGAAAAACTGTTTTTT. Translating it yields CASSLGGGSEKLFF.

There are many counts of this clonotype. The J gene is TRBJ2-7, the V gene TRBV5-6; D ambiguous. Germline lookup yields CDR1 SGHDT and CDR2 YYEEEE. Trimming shortened V by 1 base and J by 3 bases, and 8 bases separated the two germline ends. The CDR3 spans 13 residues. The CDR3 spells CASSLNPGYEQYF. The CDR3 nucleotides are TGTGCCAGCAGCTTGAATCCCGGCTACGAGCAGTACTTC.